These T cell receptor beta chains were read from a single sample in a study of graft-versus-host responses after intestinal transplantation. Their antigens remain unidentified. The table came from immunoSEQ multiplex PCR; TCRdb's copy has only in-frame clones and leaves some out. The sample has 100,000 or so clones; approximately 90% are singletons. The sequences come from unstimulated CD4+ T cells sorted from spleen or lymph node cells, collected before intestinal transplant. The receptors shown here come from a human donor who received an intestinal transplant. The CDR3 runs from the conserved cysteine through the conserved F or W. A D gene is named only where the DNA matches it firmly. Clone size appears in some rows only: once, few, many, or a class for an expanded clone.

-	TRBD1	TRBV6-5	TRBJ1-2	CASSRDSLYGYTF	TGTGCCAGCAGCCGGGACAGTTTATATGGCTACACCTTC
-	-	TRBV28	TRBJ2-7	CASSLPDSSYEQYF	TGTGCCAGCAGTCTTCCGGACAGCTCCTACGAGCAGTACTTC
-	-	TRBV21-1	TRBJ2-2	CASSKGGVLAGDSSAGELFF	TGTGCCAGCAGCAAAGGAGGGGTCCTAGCGGGAGATTCAAGCGCCGGGGAGCTGTTTTTT
-	-	TRBV30	TRBJ2-1	CAWSHVNEQFF	TGTGCCTGGAGTCATGTCAATGAGCAGTTCTTC
-	TRBD2	TRBV18	TRBJ2-5	CASSPIAGARETQYF	TGTGCCAGCTCACCAATTGCGGGAGCCCGAGAGACCCAGTACTTC
few	-	TRBV6-1	TRBJ1-1	CASSVAGATEAFF	TGTGCCAGCAGTGTAGCAGGGGCCACTGAAGCTTTCTTT
-	-	TRBV10-1	TRBJ1-2	CASSDPFRTAYGYTF	TGCGCCAGCAGTGACCCCTTTAGGACAGCCTATGGCTACACCTTC
-	TRBD1	TRBV30	TRBJ1-4	CAWNLQGAGEKLFF	TGTGCCTGGAACTTACAGGGGGCGGGTGAAAAACTGTTTTTT
-	TRBD1	TRBV27	TRBJ2-3	CASSLRQGSDTQYF	TGTGCCAGCAGTCTCCGACAGGGTAGTGATACGCAGTATTTT
-	-	TRBV5-1	TRBJ1-6	CASSSGQPAKYNSPLHF	TGCGCCAGCAGCTCAGGACAGCCGGCCAAGTATAATTCACCCCTCCACTTT
-	-	TRBV5-4	TRBJ2-3	CASSETRPGRIDTQYF	TGTGCCAGCAGCGAAACACGGCCAGGGCGCATCGATACGCAGTATTTT
-	-	TRBV7-8	TRBJ1-5	CASSLEGGVRNQPQHF	TGTGCCAGCAGCTTAGAGGGAGGGGTCCGCAATCAGCCCCAGCATTTT
-	-	TRBV7-9	TRBJ1-2	CASSLVPRLTAFYTF	TGTGCCAGCAGCTTAGTCCCTAGACTGACAGCGTTCTACACCTTC
-	-	TRBV2	TRBJ2-4	CASTPSGNILNIQYF	TGTGCCAGCACCCCGTCCGGGAACATCCTGAACATTCAGTACTTC
-	-	TRBV7-8	TRBJ1-6	CASRRVSYNSPLHF	TGTGCCAGCAGGCGGGTCTCCTATAATTCACCCCTCCACTTT
-	TRBD1	TRBV18	TRBJ1-2	CASSPTGGEANYGYTF	TGTGCCAGCTCACCCACAGGGGGCGAAGCTAACTATGGCTACACCTTC
-	TRBD1	TRBV7-9	TRBJ1-4	CASSLAGTGNEKLFF	TGTGCCAGCAGCTTAGCCGGGACAGGGAATGAAAAACTGTTTTTT
-	TRBD1	TRBV15	TRBJ1-6	CATSREGTGLSPLHF	TGTGCCACCAGCAGAGAAGGGACAGGCCTCTCACCCCTCCACTTT
-	-	TRBV19	TRBJ2-7	CASSIGGKEYEQYF	TGTGCCAGTAGTATCGGCGGGAAGGAGTACGAGCAGTACTTC
-	-	TRBV25-1	TRBJ1-2	CASSERGMNRYTF	TGTGCCAGCAGTGAACGGGGAATGAATCGCTACACCTTC